The T cell receptor beta chain described here comes from a study of cytomegalovirus exposure and HLA in healthy donors (dated by TCRdb to 2016 to 2017). With respect to the entire study: An earlier analysis of around 600 of the donors reported 250 to 350 Gb of sequence data and some 120 million unique TCR beta sequences from about 179 million T cells. Roughly 300 gigabases of sequencing data and roughly 80 million unique TCR sequences made up an early release that covered 500 to 650 HLA-typed donors. Genome-wide SNP genotypes for about 55% of the 666 donors were used in a later genetic analysis, which treated that subset as a discovery cohort. Both class I and class II loci were covered by HLA typing, at four-digit resolution. Typing coverage varied by locus: roughly 620-630 donors for A, B, C, DRB1 and DQB1; more than 500 for DQA1; 606 for DPA1; around 450 for DPB1. The genetic ancestry cluster associated with self-reported Caucasian donors included 70% to 85% of the 300 to 400 genotyped donors. Four to six DR-DQ haplotypes were handled as single units for association and clustering, since linkage in the cohort was strong. A separate validation cohort of 100 to 150 different subjects was used in addition to the roughly 720-subject first cohort. Donor age, sex, ethnicity and CMV serostatus were collected together with the repertoire data. Across some 400 genotyped donors of the cohort, an average of roughly 250,000 unique TCR beta nucleotide sequences per donor were sequenced, and around 19% of those sequences were non-productive. To predict cytomegalovirus infection status, the study combined high-throughput TCR immunosequencing, statistical association of individual TCRs with disease status, and machine learning. An earlier analysis of a few hundred of the donors applied high-throughput TCR beta sequencing to assess whether each TCR beta V gene segment acted as functional or pseudogenic. Rather than drawing on any new phenotypic data, the later analysis identified candidate immune exposures from TCR beta sequences and the way those sequences occurred across donors. The study aimed to test whether signatures of past pathogen exposure could be identified by cataloging public T cell receptors. All discovery cohort repertoires had been generated on a single sequencing platform. In a later analysis, previously published TCR beta repertoires from some 640 donors were re-analyzed and high-resolution HLA genotyping was added so that TCR occurrence patterns could be studied. The study profiled the T cell repertoires of under 700 subjects by immunosequencing and related them to cytomegalovirus serostatus.

Libraries came from the immunoSEQ multiplex PCR assay. The multiplex PCR relied on a mix of 60 forward primers for TCR Vbeta segments and 13 reverse primers for TCR Jbeta segments. Amplification of the CDR3 region of rearranged TCR beta genes was performed with a multiplex PCR assay on genomic DNA. The Illumina HiSeq System was used to sequence the amplified TCR beta libraries as 87-base-pair reads. The study's own analysis went as follows. In a later analysis, 80 million or so unique TCR beta chains were counted across the 690 or so repertoires, and roughly 10 million of these chains were shared by at least two donors. To remove PCR and sequencing errors, raw reads were error-corrected and collapsed into unique sequences using a nearest-neighbor algorithm that merged closely related sequences. To assign V, D and J gene segments, CDR3 sequences were aligned to IMGT reference sequences. For a sequence to be retained, a match of at least six nucleotides was required to both a V gene segment and a J gene segment. Rearrangements were called productive when the CDR3 lacked stop codons and stayed in frame with V and J; all others were non-productive. Following IMGT convention, CDR3 was defined as the stretch from the second conserved V-encoded cysteine to the conserved J-encoded phenylalanine. The earlier analysis of approximately 590 of the donors excluded any sequence lacking an unambiguous match to a single V gene segment. An earlier analysis of about 600 of the donors called V segments functional above 56.7% productive rearrangements and segregating when the between-donor standard deviation exceeded 5%. To diagnose cytomegalovirus status from the catalog of TCR beta chain sequences, a statistical classification framework was built. V and J gene assignment, in a later analysis, came from comparing TCR nucleotide sequences with IMGT/GENE-DB human TR gene sequences. The TCRdist pipeline was used in a later analysis to assign CDR3 sequences and most-parsimonious VDJ recombination scenarios. A later analysis defined each TCR beta chain by its CDR3 amino acid sequence plus V-gene family, and excluded reads lacking a unique V-gene family. In a later analysis, 500 to 650 highly shared, low-generation-probability nucleotide sequences were removed to address suspected cross-contamination and a sequencing artifact. In a later analysis, a clonal expansion index for each public chain was calculated from normalized within-repertoire ranks of inferred template counts. In a later analysis, generation probabilities were computed using a VDJ recombination model fitted to out-of-frame rearrangements, and the results were checked against IGoR. A later analysis scored TCR-TCR, TCR-HLA and TCR-CMV co-occurrence with hypergeometric tests, applying a repertoire-size bias correction to TCR pairs. In a later analysis, false discovery rates were estimated by permuting HLA or CMV assignments 20 times. A later analysis grouped co-occurring TCRs with DBSCAN, adding TCRdist sequence similarity when clustering within HLA-allele-positive subsets. Co-occurrence clustering excluded repertoires with fewer than 30,000 or more than 120,000 public chains, plus five with anomalous nucleotide sharing. TCRdb re-hosts the immuneACCESS table, in-frame sequences only. Its copies lack some clones; in the studies checked, an unresolved V gene accounts for under half of them, and the cause for the rest is not known. That table furnishes V, J and clone size, whereas the DNA furnished D and trimming. This sample gives some 140,000 clones in total; approximately 80% of them show up just once. The ten largest make up 1.1% to 1.5% of the sample.

The cohort consisted of 650 to 700 healthy bone marrow donors. At the time of sampling, all cohort members were nominally healthy, though unrecorded immune exposures were likely present. The donor tested CMV seronegative, placing the donor among the 350 or so seronegative members of the cohort. Each donor provided a peripheral blood sample, and peripheral blood mononuclear cells were used for TCR beta sequencing. The Qiagen DNeasy Blood Extraction Kit was used to extract genomic DNA from the blood cell samples. Comment on this clone: This clone's antigen is unknown. Per-base qualities were not stored, and no clone one base away is much larger.

Trimming takes 6 bases from V and 4 bases from J, and the germline ends sit 15 bases apart. CDR3 length: 14 amino acids, cysteine to phenylalanine. The sequence is cut down to CDR3 DNA, 42 bases in frame from base 1. CDR1 is given as SGHTA and CDR2 as FQGNSA, both from the germline V gene. What the work shows at the level of the full study, not this receptor alone: Strong co-occurrence of HLA alleles, especially DR and DQ, made assigning TCR associations to individual alleles difficult. CMV serostatus was the only immune exposure information available for the cohort. Compared with equally common non-associated chains, HLA-associated TCR beta chains in a later analysis were more clonally expanded and had lower generation probabilities. A later genetic analysis associated a missense DCLRE1C variant with V-gene and J-gene trimming of TCR beta chains, and an independent cohort replicated the association. In a later analysis, the rate of TCR association differed among HLA loci, with DRB1 alleles having the most associated TCRs and HLA-C alleles having the fewest. A cluster of highly shared sequence variants was judged likely to represent a technical artifact of the sequencing pipeline. The authors suggested that the approach could potentially be generalized to other disease states and immunological phenotypes. Only TCR beta chains were sequenced in this cohort, and the absence of alpha or paired-chain data limited detectable features. The study listed 164 TCR beta chains as associated with cytomegalovirus. Linkage disequilibrium might explain the correlated functional status among segregating V segments, but an unknown experimental factor could not be excluded. In an earlier analysis of fewer than 700 of the donors, most TCR beta V segments appeared in productive rearrangements about 87% or about 30% of the time, broadly matching IMGT annotations. Because counts were too low, seventeen rarely observed V segments, including chromosome 9 orphons, were excluded from the earlier analysis of around 640 of the donors. A later genetic analysis reported fewer N-insertions in productive TCRs among donors in an Asian-associated ancestry cluster than the roughly 670-donor mean. Presence/absence analyses assumed roughly uniform sequencing depth across donors, an assumption that may not hold. Three of the identified cytomegalovirus-associated TCR beta chains were confirmed in vitro to be specific for cytomegalovirus antigens. A later analysis associated 16,951 TCR beta sequences with specific HLA alleles at a false discovery rate of 0.05. A further reported finding was that TCR beta sequences accurately predicted the HLA-A and HLA-B alleles for most subjects in the first cohort. The classifier was reported to diagnose cytomegalovirus status with high specificity and sensitivity in both the original and validation cohorts. The 87-base-pair reads could not distinguish some IMGT-functional V segments, including TRBV6-2 and TRBV6-3, so those segments were excluded. According to a later analysis, most CMV-associated TCR beta chains appeared to be HLA-restricted, and the HLA associations seemed to be driven largely by CMV exposure. While some public TCRs were present in many individuals, most TCR sequences turned up only very rarely across donors. In a later analysis, several top co-occurrence clusters were reported to appear linked to parvovirus B19, influenza, CMV and Epstein-Barr virus. Because HLA typing was missing for some donors at each locus, association tests included only the typed subset.

The chain is encoded by TRBV7-2 joined to TRBJ2-5; the D segment could be TRBD1, given 6 matching bases. The origin of this receptor is a woman aged 40-49 years in good health and CMV-seronegative. Sequencing was carried out using PBMCs. The DNA sequence is as follows: TGTGCCAGCAGTCGCAGGGGTGGGCGAGAGACCCAGTACTTC. It codes for CASSRRGGRETQYF.